These 32 T cell receptor beta chains share one sample of origin, sequenced in a study of blood T cell repertoires in COVID-19. Generated by immunoSEQ multiplex PCR, the TCRdb table keeps only in-frame clones and is missing some. The sample records hundreds of thousands of clones, around 83% being singletons. The sample was peripheral blood. These TCRs come from a man of 80 years or more with acute or convalescent COVID-19.

V is TRBV7-8 and J is TRBJ2-3, with a tentative D call TRBD1 (6 bases). Germline V gene data show CDR1 as SGHVS and CDR2 as FQNEAQ. The CDR3 length is 14 residues. V lost 1 base to trimming and J lost 4 bases, with 9 bases between them. The CDR3 is CASSLGRGPDTQYF. In DNA, the CDR3 is TGTGCCAGCAGCTTAGGCAGGGGCCCAGATACGCAGTATTTT.

Here the CDR3 DNA reads TGTGCCAGCAGCAAAGCCAGGGACTACGAGCAGTACTTC. This translates into CASSKARDYEQYF. The chain couples TRBV21-1 to TRBJ2-7; the table's D call, TRBD1, has no DNA check behind it. TRBV21-1 is a pseudogene. The CDR3 is 13 residues long.

The chain employs TRBV19 and TRBJ1-3; possibly TRBD1 for D (6 bases). CDR1 is LNHDA, CDR2 SQIVND, per germline (reference sequence). This CDR3 region has 15 residues. V dropped 6 bases and J dropped 2 bases, with 14 bases sitting between them. This CDR3 is CASRLRTVAGNTIYF. The CDR3 DNA reads as TGTGCCAGTAGATTAAGGACAGTCGCTGGAAACACCATATATTTT.

The chain couples TRBV11-1 to TRBJ2-1, with 12 bases lining up with TRBD1. Germline CDR1 SGHAT, CDR2 FQDESV (reference sequence). Germline trimming cut 3 bases from V and 16 bases from J; bases unmatched to any gene: 7. CDR3 length: 13 amino acids. The CDR3 is CASSLQMGQGAFF. CDR3 coding DNA: TGTGCCAGCAGCTTGCAGATGGGACAGGGGGCTTTCTTC.

J is TRBJ2-1 and V is TRBV2, with D perhaps TRBD1 (5 bases). Germline V gene sequence: CDR1 SNHLY, CDR2 FYNNEI. This CDR3 region has 14 residues. The V end lost 7 bases, the J end lost 1 base, and 11 bases lay between the germline ends. This CDR3 reads CASMRQGSYNEQFF. CDR3 bases: TGTGCCAGCATGAGGCAGGGTTCCTACAATGAGCAGTTCTTC. Combining the CDR3 with reference TRBV2 and TRBJ2-1 gives the whole variable domain EPEVTQTPSHQVTQMGQEVILRCVPISNHLYFYWYRQILGQKVEFLVSFYNNEISEKSEIFDDQFSVERPDGSNFTLKIRSTKLEDSAMYFCASMRQGSYNEQFFGPGTRLTVL.

The V gene is TRBV5-5, the J gene TRBJ1-4; D is unclear. CDR3 length: 14 amino acids. Germline V lookup: CDR1 SGHKS, CDR2 YYEKEE (reference sequence). V lost 3 bases and J lost 7, with 13 bases in between. The CDR3 nucleotides read TGTGCCAGCAGCTCCTTGACTGGAGGTGAAAAACTGTTTTTT. Residues: CASSSLTGGEKLFF.

J is TRBJ1-1 and V is TRBV27; D is unclear. The V end lost 5 bases, the J end lost 4 bases, and 14 bases lay between the germline ends. Germline V gives CDR1 MNHEY, CDR2 SMNVEV (reference sequence). CDR3 length equals 14 residues. This CDR3 reads CASSKYGRATEAFF. CDR3 sequence (DNA): TGTGCCAGCAGTAAATATGGGAGGGCCACTGAAGCTTTCTTT.

The genes are TRBV7-9 and TRBJ1-6; 7 bases match TRBD1. V gave up 3 bases and J gave up 9 bases; unmatched junction bases: 8. CDR1 and CDR2 (germline): SEHNR, FQNEAQ (reference sequence). There are 15 residues in the CDR3. As DNA, the CDR3 is TGTGCCAGCAGCTTGTCTTACAGGGGTGGTTCACCCCTCCACTTT. Amino acids: CASSLSYRGGSPLHF.

The rearrangement links TRBV18 to TRBJ1-2; TRBD1 matches at 7 bases. Germline assignment: CDR1 KGHSH and CDR2 LQKENI. The length of the CDR3 is 15 residues. The ends lost 5 bases at V and 5 bases at J; junction bases unmatched: 11. The CDR3 nucleotides read TGTGCCAGCTCATCCGGACAGGACGGACTGTATGGCTACACCTTC. It is translated as CASSSGQDGLYGYTF.

This clone was seen once. The chain recombines TRBV7-2 with TRBJ1-4, with 12 bases fitting TRBD1. The germline gives CDR1 SGHTA, CDR2 FQGNSA. This CDR3 is 14 amino acids long. V shed 6 bases and J 6 bases; nucleotides not matched to a gene: 2. In DNA, the CDR3 is TGTGCCAGCAGGCGGGACAGGGGGCATGAAAAACTGTTTTTT. This codes for CASRRDRGHEKLFF.

The chain couples TRBV7-9 to TRBJ2-1, with 7 bases fitting TRBD1. The V gene's germline CDR1 is SEHNR and CDR2 FQNEAQ (reference sequence). The V gene end was trimmed by 1 base and the J gene end by 4 bases; junction bases not matched to a gene: 7. This CDR3 spans 16 amino acids. The CDR3 sequence is CASSLVRTGVYNEQFF. The CDR3 bases are TGTGCCAGCAGCTTAGTGCGGACAGGTGTTTACAATGAGCAGTTCTTC. Full variable domain (outside the CDR3, taken from reference TRBV7-9 and TRBJ2-1): DTGVSQNPRHKITKRGQNVTFRCDPISEHNRLYWYRQTLGQGPEFLTYFQNEAQLEKSRLLSDRFSAERPKGSFSTLEIQRTEQGDSAMYLCASSLVRTGVYNEQFFGPGTRLTVL.

This clone showed up just a few times. The chain recombines TRBV7-2 with TRBJ1-1, with 9 bases identical to TRBD1. The CDR3 runs to 17 residues. V was clipped by 4 bases and J by 1 base; unmatched bases: 10. CDR1 and CDR2 (germline): SGHTA, FQGNSA. CDR3 DNA: TGTGCCAGCAGCTCAATACCCGGGACAGGGTCGAACACTGAAGCTTTCTTT. Translated, it gives CASSSIPGTGSNTEAFF.

The genes are TRBV2 and TRBJ2-3; tentative D call: TRBD2 (6 bases). The CDR3 runs to 14 residues. With 4 bases removed from V and 3 bases from J, the gap between germline ends came to 11 bases. Per the germline V gene, CDR1 is SNHLY and CDR2 is FYNNEI. Here the CDR3 DNA reads TGTGCCAGCAGTGCGGTAGCGGCAACAGATACGCAGTATTTT. Protein: CASSAVAATDTQYF.

The rearrangement links TRBV2 to TRBJ1-5, with 8 bases aligning to TRBD1. Germline V gives CDR1 SNHLY, CDR2 FYNNEI. The CDR3 is 14 amino acids. V lost 8 bases to trimming and J lost 5 bases; unmatched junction nucleotides: 8. CDR3 sequence (DNA): TGTGCCAGCCTTGCGGACAGGGTGGATCAGCCCCAGCATTTT. Residues: CASLADRVDQPQHF.

Only a few counts were recorded for this clone. V is TRBV5-5 and J is TRBJ1-6; D is unclear. CDR1 SGHKS and CDR2 YYEKEE come from the germline V gene (reference sequence). The CDR3 spans 16 residues. Trimming took off 1 base at V and 7 bases at J, with 15 bases between the two ends. CDR3: CASSLKRGEINSPLHF. The CDR3 nucleotides are TGTGCCAGCAGCTTGAAACGGGGAGAGATAAATTCACCCCTCCACTTT.

This rearrangement joins TRBV7-2 to TRBJ1-1; 7 bases map to TRBD1. Unmatched junction bases numbered 13, after V lost 1 base and J lost 5 bases. The CDR3 spans 17 residues. Germline V lookup: CDR1 SGHTA, CDR2 FQGNSA. The CDR3 loop reads CASSLGYFYRGWTEAFF. As DNA, the CDR3 is TGTGCCAGCAGCTTAGGGTATTTTTACAGGGGATGGACTGAAGCTTTCTTT.

This chain joins TRBV18 and TRBJ1-6, with D possibly matching TRBD1 (5 bases). With 6 bases removed from V and 7 bases from J, the gap between germline ends came to 16 bases. The germline V gene has CDR1 KGHSH and CDR2 LQKENI. The CDR3 has 15 amino acids. CDR3 protein: CASSPGYSTNSPLHF. CDR3 nucleotide sequence: TGTGCCAGCTCCCCAGGGTACAGCACGAATTCACCCCTCCACTTT.

J is TRBJ1-1 and V is TRBV4-2, with TRBD1 matching 10 bases. J gave up 5 bases and V 5 bases, and 11 bases lay outside the gene matches. Germline V gene lookup returns CDR1 LGHNA and CDR2 YNFKEQ. CDR3 length: 16 amino acids. The CDR3 loop is CASSTRQGAEGTEAFF. CDR3 nucleotide sequence: TGTGCCAGCAGCACCCGACAGGGGGCGGAAGGAACTGAAGCTTTCTTT.

The chain uses TRBV6-2 or TRBV6-3 and TRBJ2-1; D remains unclear. Germline V gene sequence: CDR1 MNHEY, CDR2 SVGEGT. The CDR3 is 15 amino acids. Trimming cost V 5 bases and J 5 bases, with 16 bases left between them. CDR3 sequence: CASSLLTPRNNEQFF. In DNA form, the CDR3 reads TGTGCCAGCAGTCTTTTGACTCCCCGTAACAATGAGCAGTTCTTC.

V and J are TRBV28 and TRBJ2-7, with 7 bases identical to TRBD1. The CDR3 covers 16 residues. Germline V lookup: CDR1 MDHEN, CDR2 SYDVKM. V lost 5 bases to trimming and J lost 4 bases; unmatched junction nucleotides: 14. The CDR3 region is CASSTLTGRTVYEQYF. For the CDR3, the DNA is TGTGCCAGCAGTACGTTGACAGGGAGAACCGTTTACGAGCAGTACTTC. Full variable domain (missing parts from reference TRBV28 and TRBJ2-7): DVKVTQSSRYLVKRTGEKVFLECVQDMDHENMFWYRQDPGLGLRLIYFSYDVKMKEKGDIPEGYSVSREKKERFSLILESASTNQTSMYLCASSTLTGRTVYEQYFGPGTRLTVT.

This clone was counted once. This sequence joins TRBV5-4 and TRBJ1-3; D perhaps matches TRBD1 (5 bases). The germline gives CDR1 SGHNT, CDR2 YYREEE (reference sequence). The CDR3 sequence is 13 residues long. The V and J ends lost 5 bases and 6 bases respectively, with 12 bases between them. CDR3 coding DNA: TGTGCCAGCAGTCGAGGGGAGGTAAACACCATATATTTT. This gives the protein CASSRGEVNTIYF.

V gene TRBV5-1 combines with J gene TRBJ2-1, with TRBD2 matching 10 bases. CDR3 length: 15 residues. Trimming removed 4 bases from V and 7 bases from J; junction bases left unmatched: 8. Germline values: CDR1 SGHRS, CDR2 YFSETQ. CDR3 DNA: TGCGCCAGCAGCGAAAGCGGGAGGGCGTTTAATGAGCAGTTCTTC. It encodes CASSESGRAFNEQFF.

This clone appeared a single time. CDR3 in DNA: TGTGCCAGCGACAGGGGAGGAAAACTGTTTTTT. Its protein is CASDRGGKLFF. The rearrangement joins TRBV7-9 to TRBJ1-4; 8 positions match TRBD1. The CDR3 extends over 11 amino acids. The germline CDR1 and CDR2 sequences are SEHNR and FQNEAQ (reference sequence). Trimming removed 8 bases from V and 10 bases from J; junction bases left unmatched: 3. Together with reference TRBV7-9 and TRBJ1-4, the CDR3 gives the full variable domain: DTGVSQNPRHKITKRGQNVTFRCDPISEHNRLYWYRQTLGQGPEFLTYFQNEAQLEKSRLLSDRFSAERPKGSFSTLEIQRTEQGDSAMYLCASDRGGKLFFGSGTQLSVL.

This chain joins TRBV5-1 and TRBJ2-2; no firm D call. Germline CDR1 SGHRS, CDR2 YFSETQ. The CDR3 runs 16 residues. Between the trimmed V and J ends, which lost 1 base and 3 bases, there was a span of 13 bases. The CDR3 DNA reads TGCGCCAGCAGCTTGAATCCACAGAGTTACACCGGGGAGCTGTTTTTT. Translated, it gives CASSLNPQSYTGELFF.

The genes are TRBV19 and TRBJ1-5, with D possibly matching TRBD1 (5 bases). The germline V and J ends were trimmed by 4 bases and 0 bases, with 13 bases remaining between them. There are 16 residues in the CDR3. Germline V gene sequence: CDR1 LNHDA, CDR2 SQIVND (reference sequence). CDR3 in DNA: TGTGCCAGTAGTAATGGACACCAATATAGCAATCAGCCCCAGCATTTT. It is translated as CASSNGHQYSNQPQHF.

DNA of the CDR3: TGTGCCAGTAGTATTCGCCAGGGGGTATACGAGCAGTACTTC. This codes for CASSIRQGVYEQYF. The chain recombines TRBV19 with TRBJ2-7, with TRBD1 identical over 7 bases. This CDR3 has 14 residues. J was trimmed by 4 bases and V by 3 bases; bases with no gene match: 6. Germline CDR1 LNHDA, CDR2 SQIVND (reference sequence).

This chain joins TRBV9 and TRBJ2-3; weak D call: TRBD1 (5 bases). Trimming cost V 4 bases and J 6 bases, with 15 bases left between them. CDR3 length: 14 amino acids. Germline CDR1 is SGDLS and CDR2 is YYNGEE. The CDR3 spells CASSRQSPADTQYF. The CDR3 region has the DNA TGTGCCAGCAGCCGACAGAGCCCGGCCGATACGCAGTATTTT.

The chain joins TRBV10-1 to TRBJ2-7; perhaps TRBD1 as D (6 bases). The V end was cut by 4 bases, the J end by 0 bases, with 16 bases between. In germline, CDR1 is WNHNN, CDR2 SYGVQD (reference sequence). The CDR3 covers 16 residues. The CDR3 DNA is TGCGCCAGCAGTGTGGGGGACAAAACGGCCTCCTACGAGCAGTACTTC. Encoded protein: CASSVGDKTASYEQYF.

The chain joins TRBV3-1 (or the pseudogene TRBV3-2) to TRBJ2-2, with TRBD2 matching 10 bases. V lost 7 bases, J lost 5 bases, and 7 bases stayed unmatched. This CDR3 is 15 amino acids long. Germline values: CDR1 LGHDT, CDR2 YNNKEL (reference sequence). In nucleotides, the CDR3 is TGTGCCAGCACGAGGGGGGGACTAGCGACCGGGGAGCTGTTTTTT. Protein: CASTRGGLATGELFF.

The CDR3: CSVEDQGQSYTF. The CDR3 region has the DNA TGCAGCGTTGAAGATCAGGGACAGAGCTACACCTTC. This chain links TRBV29-1 with TRBJ1-2, with 7 bases matching TRBD1. There are 12 residues in the CDR3. Looked up from germline, CDR1 is SQVTM and CDR2 is ANQGSEA. The J segment lost 9 bases and the V segment lost 0 bases, leaving 4 bases of the junction unmatched.

This clone appeared a few times. CDR3 sequence: CASSYTGTDDDAFF. DNA for the CDR3: TGTGCCAGCAGTTACACCGGGACAGACGATGATGCTTTCTTT. The chain has TRBV6-5 and TRBJ1-1, with TRBD1 matching over 7 bases. CDR3 length: 14 residues. CDR1 is MNHEY, CDR2 SVGAGI, per germline. V lost 2 bases and J lost 11; bases outside the gene matches: 11.

The rearrangement joins TRBV28 to TRBJ1-3; the D gene is possibly TRBD1 (5 bases). The CDR3 loop spans 15 amino acids. V lost 3 bases and J lost 3, with 12 bases in between. Germline values: CDR1 MDHEN, CDR2 SYDVKM. This CDR3 is CASSFGGTRGNTIYF. The CDR3, as DNA: TGTGCCAGCAGTTTCGGGGGTACTCGTGGAAACACCATATATTTT. Complete variable domain (other parts from reference TRBV28 and TRBJ1-3): DVKVTQSSRYLVKRTGEKVFLECVQDMDHENMFWYRQDPGLGLRLIYFSYDVKMKEKGDIPEGYSVSREKKERFSLILESASTNQTSMYLCASSFGGTRGNTIYFGEGSWLTVV.